Shown below are 32 T cell receptor beta chains from a single sample sequenced in a study of OX40 agonist ivuxolimab in advanced cancers. Libraries were prepared by immunoSEQ multiplex PCR; TCRdb keeps only in-frame clonotypes and omits some of them. The table includes fewer than 50,000 clones, over 80% detected once. This material consisted of CD4+ or CD8+ T cells sorted from blood, taken in a trial of the OX40 agonist ivuxolimab. All receptors derive from an adult with an advanced solid tumor such as melanoma, head and neck, liver or kidney cancer.

The table lists this clone with a count of one. The chain employs TRBV27 and TRBJ2-2; 13 positions agree with TRBD2. The CDR3 covers 15 residues. Losses at the gene ends were 4 bases for V and 6 bases for J; bases not matched to a gene: 2. CDR1 and CDR2 from the germline V gene are MNHEY and SMNVEV (reference sequence). The CDR3 spells CASSSGTSGAGELFF. The CDR3 coding sequence is TGTGCCAGCAGTTCGGGGACTAGCGGGGCCGGGGAGCTGTTTTTT.

The V call is TRBV28, the J call TRBJ2-2; 7 bases line up with TRBD2. V lost 7 bases and J lost 6; bases outside the gene matches: 11. CDR3 length equals 15 residues. Germline assignment: CDR1 MDHEN and CDR2 SYDVKM. The CDR3 DNA follows: TGTGCCAGCAAGCCCTCCGGGAGGTTCGCCGGGGAGCTGTTTTTT. The encoded protein is CASKPSGRFAGELFF.

V usage is TRBV28 and J usage is TRBJ2-5, with D uncertain. The CDR3 has 15 amino acids. The V gene lost 3 bases and the J gene lost 3 bases, with 14 bases spanning the gap. Per the germline V gene, CDR1 is MDHEN and CDR2 is SYDVKM. The CDR3 bases are TGTGCCAGCAGTTTGGTGTTGAGGAACAAAGAGACCCAGTACTTC. Protein product: CASSLVLRNKETQYF.

This chain connects TRBV28 to TRBJ1-5; D call uncertain. Trimming took off 3 bases at V and 4 bases at J, with 10 bases between the two ends. CDR1 and CDR2 from the germline V gene are MDHEN and SYDVKM. The CDR3 contains 14 residues. This CDR3 reads CASSLGPGNQPQHF. In DNA, the CDR3 is TGTGCCAGCAGTTTGGGTCCCGGGAATCAGCCCCAGCATTTT.

The chain uses TRBV6-1 and TRBJ1-2; 8 bases match TRBD1. From germline, CDR1 is MNHNS and CDR2 SASEGT. V lost 2 bases to trimming and J lost 8 bases; unmatched junction nucleotides: 4. The CDR3 extends over 13 amino acids. The CDR3 DNA is TGTGCCAGCAGTGAATGGACAGGGAGCGGCTACACCTTC. Encoded protein: CASSEWTGSGYTF.

This sequence joins TRBV6-6 and TRBJ1-2, with TRBD1 matching over 7 bases. CDR1 MNHNY and CDR2 SVGAGI come from the germline V gene (reference sequence). With 5 bases clipped from V and 8 bases from J, the junction kept 8 bases outside the gene matches. This CDR3 is built from 13 residues. CDR3 DNA: TGTGCCAGCAGTCCAACGACAGGGAAAGGCTACACCTTC. It yields the protein CASSPTTGKGYTF.

V and J are TRBV27 and TRBJ1-4; D is unresolved. The CDR3 has 14 residues. Germline-derived CDR1 and CDR2 are MNHEY and SMNVEV (reference sequence). Trimming removed 3 bases from V and 5 bases from J, with 10 bases in between. The CDR3 DNA reads TGTGCCAGCAGTTTCTTCTCTCGAAATGAAAAACTGTTTTTT. Encoded protein: CASSFFSRNEKLFF.

This chain uses TRBV13 with TRBJ1-3; D is ambiguous. V was clipped by 0 bases and J by 0 bases, with 3 bases between them. The CDR3 totals 14 residues. Germline V lookup: CDR1 PRHDT, CDR2 FYEKMQ (reference sequence). CDR3 residues: CASSLGGSGNTIYF. CDR3 nucleotides: TGTGCCAGCAGCTTAGGCGGCTCTGGAAACACCATATATTTT.

This chain uses TRBV6-6 with TRBJ2-7; 7 nucleotides align to TRBD2. Unmatched junction bases numbered 6, after V lost 0 bases and J lost 7 bases. Germline V gene sequence: CDR1 MNHNY, CDR2 SVGAGI (reference sequence). The CDR3 runs to 14 residues. This chain's CDR3 is CASSYSYRAGEQYV. Here the CDR3 DNA reads TGTGCCAGCAGTTACTCCTACCGAGCGGGAGAGCAGTACGTC.

The chain carries TRBV2 and TRBJ1-2, with 7 bases fitting TRBD1. V was clipped by 2 bases and J by 5 bases; unmatched bases: 5. Looked up from germline, CDR1 is SNHLY and CDR2 is FYNNEI. The CDR3 sequence is 14 residues long. The CDR3 sequence: CASSELGTAYGYTF. In nucleotides, the CDR3 is TGTGCCAGCAGTGAACTGGGGACAGCTTATGGCTACACCTTC.

The chain combines TRBV25-1 with TRBJ1-5, with D tentatively TRBD1 (5 bases). Germline assignment: CDR1 MGHDK and CDR2 SYGVNS. The CDR3 has 13 amino acids. Trimming removed 5 bases from V and 2 bases from J, with 7 bases in between. The CDR3 DNA reads as TGTGCCAGCAGTCGGGGGGGCAATCAGCCCCAGCATTTT. Its translation is CASSRGGNQPQHF.

The V gene is TRBV29-1, the J gene TRBJ2-3; D gene ambiguous. The CDR3 extends over 11 amino acids. V was pared by 4 bases and J by 6 bases, with 8 bases between. Germline V CDR1 and CDR2: SQVTM, ANQGSEA. In nucleotides, the CDR3 is TGCAGCGTTGGAGAGATGGATACGCAGTATTTT. As protein: CSVGEMDTQYF.

This clone was seen only a few times. At the DNA level, this CDR3 is encoded by other sequences in the same sample as well. As DNA, the CDR3 is TGTGCCAGCAGCGTAGGGGGGGCCCACGACAATGAGCAGTTCTTC. It specifies CASSVGGAHDNEQFF. This chain uses TRBV9 with TRBJ2-1; either TRBD1 or TRBD2 may fit D (6 bases each). V lost 0 bases and J lost 5, with 12 bases in between. This CDR3 region has 15 residues. CDR1 and CDR2 (germline): SGDLS, YYNGEE.

The chain uses TRBV6-4 and TRBJ2-3; the match to TRBD2 covers 8 bases. Germline-derived CDR1 and CDR2 are MRHNA and SNTAGT. The CDR3 length is 14 residues. Trimming took 3 bases from V and 1 from J; bases not matched to a gene: 0. The CDR3 bases are TGTGCCAGCAGTGAAGCGGGAGGCACAGATACGCAGTATTTT. Translation gives CASSEAGGTDTQYF.

The J gene is TRBJ2-7, the V gene TRBV10-2, with D possibly being TRBD1 or TRBD2 (5 bases each). CDR3 length: 14 amino acids. With 2 bases removed from V and 3 bases from J, the gap between germline ends came to 11 bases. CDR1 is WSHSY and CDR2 is SAAADI in the germline V gene. CDR3 DNA sequence: TGCGCCAGCAGTGAGACAGGACTTTTCTACGAGCAGTACGTC. It yields the protein CASSETGLFYEQYV.

The chain is built from TRBV7-9 and TRBJ1-1, with 11 bases matching TRBD1. CDR3 length equals 14 residues. Germline loops: CDR1 SEHNR, CDR2 FQNEAQ (reference sequence). V dropped 6 bases and J dropped 8; count of bases not matched to a gene: 8. CDR3 bases: TGTGCCAGCAGTCGGGTAGGACAGGGGGCAGAAGCTTTCTTT. Its translation is CASSRVGQGAEAFF.

The chain is built from TRBV7-6 and TRBJ2-7; D may be TRBD1 or TRBD2 (5 bases each). CDR1 SGHVS and CDR2 FNYEAQ come from the germline V gene. V was pared by 1 base and J by 4 bases, with 11 bases between. This CDR3 is built from 14 residues. The CDR3: CASSLGERGYEQYF. CDR3 nucleotide sequence: TGTGCCAGCAGCTTAGGGGAGAGGGGTTACGAGCAGTACTTC.

The V gene is TRBV4-1, the J gene TRBJ2-2; either TRBD1 or TRBD2 may supply D (6 bases each). This CDR3 is built from 16 residues. CDR1 and CDR2 from the germline V gene are MGHRA and YSYEKL. V was trimmed by 1 base and J by 4 bases, leaving 13 bases between them. CDR3 sequence (DNA): TGCGCCAGCAGCCAAGTTAGGGGGGCAGGCACCGGGGAGCTGTTTTTT. This gives the protein CASSQVRGAGTGELFF.

The rearrangement links TRBV20-1 to TRBJ2-4; D is ambiguous. Germline CDR1 DFQATT, CDR2 SNEGSKA (reference sequence). The CDR3 runs to 11 residues. V was shortened by 7 bases and J by 0 bases, with 4 bases between the two germline ends. CDR3 region: CSGGAKNIQYF. CDR3 DNA sequence: TGCAGTGGGGGAGCCAAAAACATTCAGTACTTC.

This clone occurred a few times. The rearrangement uses TRBV6-1 and TRBJ2-1; 10 bases match TRBD2. CDR1 is MNHNS and CDR2 is SASEGT in the germline V gene. Trimming removed 3 bases from V and 6 bases from J; junction bases left unmatched: 5. The CDR3 contains 15 residues. In DNA, the CDR3 is TGTGCCAGCAGTGATCGAACTAGCGGGATCAATGAGCAGTTCTTC. The encoded protein is CASSDRTSGINEQFF.

About this clone itself: At one end the junction does not follow the germline gene, possibly because of a read error. This rearrangement joins TRBV19 to TRBJ2-2; D may match TRBD1 or TRBD2 (6 bases each). The CDR3 consists of 15 residues. The germline V gene has CDR1 LNHDA and CDR2 SQIVND (reference sequence). CDR3 coding DNA: TGTGCCAGTAGCATAGTCTTCGGGGGCGCCGGGGAGCTGTTTTTT. It is translated as CASSIVFGGAGELFF.

The chain recombines TRBV9 with TRBJ2-4; D might be TRBD1 (6 bases). The CDR3 is made up of 15 amino acids. The germline V gene has CDR1 SGDLS and CDR2 YYNGEE. The germline V and J ends were trimmed by 4 bases and 0 bases, with 11 bases remaining between them. This CDR3 is CASSPSRGAKNIQYF. CDR3 nucleotides: TGTGCCAGCAGCCCGTCCAGGGGAGCCAAAAACATTCAGTACTTC.

The chain uses TRBV28 and TRBJ1-1, with TRBD1 as a possible D gene (6 bases). The CDR3 extends over 16 amino acids. Germline V gene data show CDR1 as MDHEN and CDR2 as SYDVKM. Trimming left V 2 bases short and J 0 bases short, with 13 bases between. The CDR3: CASSLRLPGVNTEAFF. The DNA for the CDR3 is TGTGCCAGCAGTTTACGTCTACCAGGGGTGAACACTGAAGCTTTCTTT.

The chain joins TRBV27 to TRBJ2-7; TRBD2 matches at 12 bases. The CDR3 runs 14 residues. Trimming at V came to 5 bases and at J to 5 bases, leaving 4 bases not matched to a gene. Germline-derived CDR1 and CDR2 are MNHEY and SMNVEV (reference sequence). The CDR3 bases are TGTGCCAGCAGTAGACTAGCGGGAGATAACGAGCAGTACTTC. It yields the protein CASSRLAGDNEQYF.

The chain has TRBV29-1 and TRBJ2-7; 8 bases map to TRBD2. V was clipped by 6 bases and J by 3 bases; unmatched bases: 13. CDR1 and CDR2 from the germline V gene are SQVTM and ANQGSEA. The CDR3 spans 15 residues. The DNA of the CDR3 is TGCAGCGTCCAAGGGGCTAGCGGGCCCCACTACGAGCAGTACTTC. Protein: CSVQGASGPHYEQYF.

V is TRBV2 and J is TRBJ2-7; TRBD1 agrees at 8 bases. J was trimmed by 5 bases and V by 6 bases; bases with no gene match: 12. Germline V lookup: CDR1 SNHLY, CDR2 FYNNEI. This CDR3 is built from 15 residues. For the CDR3, the DNA is TGTGCCAGCAGGCTCTCGACAGGGGTTGACAACGAGCAGTACTTC. Translated: CASRLSTGVDNEQYF. The complete variable domain, with remaining parts taken from reference TRBV2 and TRBJ2-7, reads EPEVTQTPSHQVTQMGQEVILRCVPISNHLYFYWYRQILGQKVEFLVSFYNNEISEKSEIFDDQFSVERPDGSNFTLKIRSTKLEDSAMYFCASRLSTGVDNEQYFGPGTRLTVT.

A note on this clone: One junction end disagrees with the germline gene, perhaps due to a read error. This chain uses TRBV7-2 with TRBJ2-1, with 7 bases identical to TRBD2. CDR1 is SGHTA and CDR2 is FQGNSA in the germline V gene. The CDR3 is 16 amino acids. Written as DNA, the CDR3 is TGTGCCAGCGGCTTCGGGGGGAGCAGCTCCTACAATGAGCAGTTCTTC. Translated, it gives CASGFGGSSSYNEQFF.

The chain is built from TRBV13 and TRBJ2-5; 10 bases are shared with TRBD1. With the DNA end fitting TRBJ2-7 better, the J assignment may be wrong. The CDR3 spans 17 residues. CDR1 is PRHDT, CDR2 FYEKMQ, per germline (reference sequence). The DNA for the CDR3 is TGTGCCAGCAGCTCACCCCCGGGGCGACAGGGGGCGGGCGAGCAGTACTTC. Its protein is CASSSPPGRQGAGEQYF.

V and J are TRBV19 and TRBJ1-1, with D perhaps matching TRBD1 (6 bases). The CDR3 is made up of 15 amino acids. Germline loops: CDR1 LNHDA, CDR2 SQIVND (reference sequence). Trimming stripped 6 bases from V and 2 bases from J, with 16 bases between. The chain's CDR3 is CASRHAGARNTEAFF. DNA of the CDR3: TGTGCCAGTAGACATGCGGGGGCGCGAAACACTGAAGCTTTCTTT.

The V and J genes are TRBV6-5 and TRBJ1-1, with no clear D. Trimming shortened V by 0 bases and J by 3 bases, and 11 bases separated the two germline ends. Germline values: CDR1 MNHEY, CDR2 SVGAGI. The CDR3 extends over 15 amino acids. The CDR3 nucleotides read TGTGCCAGCAGTTACTCGACCCTGACCGACACTGAAGCTTTCTTT. Translation gives CASSYSTLTDTEAFF.

This chain's CDR3 is CASSPWEGGKYGYTF. CDR3 coding DNA: TGTGCCAGCAGTCCTTGGGAAGGGGGGAAGTATGGCTACACCTTC. The J gene is TRBJ1-2, the V gene TRBV6-5; weak D call: TRBD1 (6 bases). CDR1 and CDR2 from the germline V gene are MNHEY and SVGAGI. This CDR3 is 15 amino acids long. V shed 5 bases and J shed 5 bases, with 18 bases lying between them.

This rearrangement joins TRBV30 to TRBJ1-1; D gene ambiguous. Germline V CDR1 and CDR2: GTSNPN, SVGIG (reference sequence). There are 12 residues in the CDR3. The ends were cut back, 2 bases at V and 5 bases at J, with 9 bases in the middle. CDR3 protein: CAWSPHTTEAFF. The DNA of the CDR3 is TGTGCCTGGAGTCCACATACGACTGAAGCTTTCTTT. Full variable domain (rest looked up from reference TRBV30 and TRBJ1-1): SQTIHQWPATLVQPVGSPLSLECTVEGTSNPNLYWYRQAAGRGLQLLFYSVGIGQISSEVPQNLSASRPQDRQFILSSKKLLLSDSGFYLCAWSPHTTEAFFGQGTRLTVV.